This TCR beta chain originates from a study of T cells in Graves' hyperthyroidism and ophthalmopathy. Amplification of TCR beta CDR3 regions used RNA as the template. The TCR CDR3 first-round RT-PCR relied on the HTBI primer set. One entry per CDR3 protein, called by TCRdb with MiXCR from the multiplex PCR reads. The data contain about 560,000 distinct CDR3 sequences, roughly a sixth of them singletons. The CDR3 is 15 amino acids. Trimming stripped 1 base from V and 1 base from J, with 13 bases between. CDR1 is DFQATT and CDR2 is SNEGSKA in the germline V gene (reference sequence). This receptor was obtained from a young woman with Graves' hyperthyroidism. The sample consisted of blood. This chain connects TRBV20-1 to TRBJ1-1; D might be TRBD1 (5 bases). Written as DNA, the CDR3 is TGCAGTGCTAGAGCACCGGGACTTCAGAACACTGAAGCTTTCTTT. Translated: CSARAPGLQNTEAFF.